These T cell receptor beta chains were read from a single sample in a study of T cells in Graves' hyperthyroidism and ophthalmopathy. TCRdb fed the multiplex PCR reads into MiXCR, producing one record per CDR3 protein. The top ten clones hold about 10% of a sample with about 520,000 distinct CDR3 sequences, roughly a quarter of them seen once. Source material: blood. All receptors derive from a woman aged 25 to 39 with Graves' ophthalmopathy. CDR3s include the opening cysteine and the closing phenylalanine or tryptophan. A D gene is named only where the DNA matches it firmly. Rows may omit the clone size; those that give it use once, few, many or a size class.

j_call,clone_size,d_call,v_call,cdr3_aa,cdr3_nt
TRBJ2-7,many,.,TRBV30,CAWGETYEQYF,TGTGCCTGGGGTGAAACCTACGAGCAGTACTTC
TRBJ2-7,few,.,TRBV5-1,CASSLIGSGVYEQYF,TGCGCCAGCAGCTTGATCGGGTCCGGGGTCTACGAGCAGTACTTC
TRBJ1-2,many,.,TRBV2,CASSEPGSATHYGYTF,TGTGCCAGCAGTGAACCCGGGTCCGCCACCCACTATGGCTACACCTTC
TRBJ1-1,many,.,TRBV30,CAWRVSQVNTEAFF,TGTGCCTGGAGAGTCTCACAAGTGAACACTGAAGCTTTCTTT
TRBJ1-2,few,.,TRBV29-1,CSAADSPNYGYTF,TGCAGCGCTGCGGACAGTCCTAACTATGGCTACACCTTC
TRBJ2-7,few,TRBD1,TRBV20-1,CSASRTGGWYEQYF,TGCAGTGCGAGCCGGACAGGGGGTTGGTACGAGCAGTACTTC
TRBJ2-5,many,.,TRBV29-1,CSVARSGNQETQYF,TGCAGCGTTGCACGATCCGGGAACCAAGAGACCCAGTACTTC
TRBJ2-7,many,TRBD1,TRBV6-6,CASRAGQDGDYEQYF,TGTGCCAGCAGGGCCGGACAGGACGGCGACTACGAGCAGTACTTC
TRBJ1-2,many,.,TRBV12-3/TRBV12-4,CASSFGQGDGYTF,TGTGCCAGCAGCTTTGGTCAGGGTGATGGCTACACCTTC
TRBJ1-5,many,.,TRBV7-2,CASSFIGGGQPQHF,TGTGCCAGCAGCTTTATTGGGGGAGGACAGCCCCAGCATTTT
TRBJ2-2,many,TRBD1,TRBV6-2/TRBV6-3,CASSYWTGNTGELVF,TGTGCCAGCAGTTATTGGACAGGGAATACCGGGGAGCTGGTTTTT
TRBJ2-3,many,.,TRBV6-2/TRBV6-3,CASSRTTVSTDTQYF,TGTGCCAGCAGCAGGACTACCGTTAGCACAGATACGCAGTATTTT
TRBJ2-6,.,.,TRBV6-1,CASSEEVGSGANVLTF,TGTGCCAGCAGTGAAGAAGTCGGCTCTGGGGCCAACGTCCTGACTTTC
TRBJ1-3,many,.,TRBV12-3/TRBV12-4,CASSPGPSGNTIYF,TGTGCCAGCAGCCCGGGTCCCTCTGGAAACACCATATATTTT
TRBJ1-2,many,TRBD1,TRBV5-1,CASSPIRDRGRYTF,TGCGCCAGCAGCCCGATCCGGGACAGGGGACGCTACACCTTC
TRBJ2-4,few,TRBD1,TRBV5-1,CASRVTGGENIQYF,TGCGCCAGCAGGGTGACAGGGGGCGAAAACATTCAGTACTTC
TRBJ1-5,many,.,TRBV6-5,CASSPDRSLQPQHF,TGTGCCAGCAGTCCAGACAGGAGCCTTCAGCCCCAGCATTTT
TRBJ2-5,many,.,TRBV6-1,CASSWDVQTQYF,TGTGCCAGCAGCTGGGACGTTCAGACCCAGTACTTC
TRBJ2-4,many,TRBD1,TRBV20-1,CSARDGTGGFLNIQYF,TGCAGTGCTAGAGACGGGACAGGGGGTTTCTTAAACATTCAGTACTTC
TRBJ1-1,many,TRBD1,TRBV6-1,CASSPHAGGSTEAFF,TGTGCCAGCAGCCCCCATGCAGGGGGCAGCACTGAAGCTTTCTTT
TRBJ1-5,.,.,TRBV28,CASSLKDRGYQPQHF,TGTGCCAGCAGTCTCAAGGACAGAGGTTATCAGCCCCAGCATTTT
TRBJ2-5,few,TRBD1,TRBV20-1,CSASWTGLEETQYF,TGCAGTGCTAGCTGGACAGGGTTGGAAGAGACCCAGTACTTC
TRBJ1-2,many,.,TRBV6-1,CASSLATDRYLYGYTF,TGTGCCAGCAGCCTAGCCACTGACAGATACCTCTATGGCTACACCTTC
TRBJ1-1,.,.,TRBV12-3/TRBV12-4,CASMNRGLATEAFF,TGTGCCAGCATGAATCGGGGGCTGGCCACTGAAGCTTTCTTT
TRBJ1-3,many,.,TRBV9,CASQAPPGSGNTIYF,TGTGCCAGCCAAGCCCCCCCTGGATCTGGAAACACCATATATTTT
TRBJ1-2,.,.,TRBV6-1,CASSLDQGTYGYTF,TGTGCCAGCAGCCTAGATCAGGGAACCTATGGCTACACCTTC
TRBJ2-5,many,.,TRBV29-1,CSVASGARETQYF,TGCAGCGTTGCATCAGGGGCGAGAGAGACCCAGTACTTC
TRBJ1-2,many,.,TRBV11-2,CASSLGGYTF,TGTGCCAGCAGCTTAGGTGGCTACACCTTC
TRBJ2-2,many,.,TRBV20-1,CSAWFGTLNTGELFF,TGCAGTGCATGGTTTGGGACTTTGAACACCGGGGAGCTGTTTTTT
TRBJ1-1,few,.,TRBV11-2,CASSKGATEAFF,TGTGCCAGCAGCAAGGGAGCCACTGAAGCTTTCTTT
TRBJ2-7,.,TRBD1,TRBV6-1,CASRRGQGGFYEQYF,TGTGCCAGCAGACGCGGACAGGGGGGTTTTTACGAGCAGTACTTC
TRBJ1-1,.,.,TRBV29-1,CSTRGYTEAFF,TGCAGCACCCGCGGTTACACTGAAGCTTTCTTT
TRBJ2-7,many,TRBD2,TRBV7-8,CASSLGGLAGSYEQYF,TGTGCCAGCAGCTTAGGGGGACTAGCGGGGTCCTACGAGCAGTACTTC
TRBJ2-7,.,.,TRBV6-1,CASSEEALRYEQYF,TGTGCCAGCAGTGAAGAGGCCTTGCGTTACGAGCAGTACTTC
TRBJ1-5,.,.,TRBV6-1,CASSPATGPSGPQHF,TGTGCCAGCAGTCCGGCGACAGGCCCTTCGGGGCCCCAGCATTTT
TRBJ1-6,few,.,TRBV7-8,CASSLGGAGSPLHF,TGTGCCAGCAGCTTAGGAGGGGCAGGGTCACCCCTCCACTTT
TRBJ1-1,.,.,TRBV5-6,CASSLAPDSFTEAFF,TGTGCCAGCAGCTTGGCCCCCGACAGTTTCACTGAAGCCTTCTTT
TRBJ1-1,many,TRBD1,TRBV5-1,CASSLPTGSRVAFF,TGCGCCAGCAGCCTGCCGACAGGGTCAAGGGTGGCTTTCTTT
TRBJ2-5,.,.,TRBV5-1,CASSLRDKGTQYF,TGCGCCAGCAGCTTGAGAGACAAAGGGACCCAGTACTTC
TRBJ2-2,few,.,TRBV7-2,CASSLGANTGELCF,TGTGCCAGCAGCTTAGGCGCGAACACCGGGGAGCTGTGTTTT
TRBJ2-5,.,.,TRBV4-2,CASSRDLRLDSFQGTQYF,TGTGCCAGCAGCCGAGACTTACGATTGGACAGCTTCCAAGGGACCCAGTACTTC
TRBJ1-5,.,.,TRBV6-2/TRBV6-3,CASSTTGGGNQPQHF,TGTGCCAGCAGCACCACTGGGGGGGGTAATCAGCCCCAGCATTTT